This T cell receptor (beta chain) was identified during a study of blood T cell repertoires in COVID-19 (dated by TCRdb to between 2020 and 2021). With regard to the full study: ImmuneRACE Cohort 3 recovered participants were defined by two consecutive negative NP/OP PCR tests, healthcare professional clearance, or symptom resolution. Samples covering the acute and convalescent phases of COVID-19 were provided by collaborators in the United States, Italy and Spain. The material from the prospective study consisted of cDNA or gDNA derived from T cells, B-cell-depleted T cells, or PBMCs. The dataset comprised deeply sampled blood TCRbeta repertoires from subjects exposed to, actively infected with, or recovered from COVID-19. The repertoires were made available in a free public database intended to serve as a resource for research on the immune response to SARS-CoV-2. The samples were drawn from two sources: the first 160 participants of the ongoing ImmuneRACE study, and approximately 1,300 subjects contributed by 6 global collaborators. Sample metadata almost always included a de-identified subject ID, COVID-19 status, age in years and sex. Where HLA class I and class II types were available, the types were taken from metadata supplied by the sample provider, not from assay-based typing. Here is what the overall study found, with its caveats: The quantity of clinical and demographic metadata differed by source and by participant and was supplied without curation.

Participants in the prospective study were enrolled through a virtual design, were aged 18 to 89 years, and lived in approximately 25 United States geographic areas. In the prospective study, participants were assigned to cohorts based on the clinical history participants reported in a screening survey and a study questionnaire. In the prospective study, mobile phlebotomists collected whole blood, serum and a nasopharyngeal or oropharyngeal swab from each participant. Over an approximately 2-month period, participants in the prospective study had the option of providing additional blood draws and questionnaires. Before DNA extraction, prospective study blood samples were shipped either frozen or at room temperature. Between the V and J ends, shortened by 4 bases and 0 bases respectively, the junction contains 10 bases. Taken from the germline V gene, the CDR1 and CDR2 loops are SGHTA and FQGNSA. The CDR3 goes from the cysteine to the phenylalanine over 14 residues. Here the CDR3 DNA is all that survives: 42 bases in frame from base 1.

The immunoSEQ Assay, a bias-controlled multiplex PCR, was used to amplify TCRbeta CDR3 regions from genomic DNA. Processing in the source paper ran as follows. Nucleated cell counts per sample were estimated from amplification of reference gene primers within the assay. Sequence reads were collapsed and filtered to measure the absolute abundance of every unique TCRbeta CDR3 rearrangement. Productive Simpson clonality was computed per sample as the square root of Simpson's diversity index over productive rearrangements. What TCRdb holds here is the immuneACCESS table cut down to in-frame rearrangements. Part of the clones is not present; checked against another copy, under half of the missing clones reflect an unresolved V gene, and the others are unexplained. D and trimming come from the DNA, and the V and J calls and clone size come from that table. This sample gives 150,000 to 200,000 clones in total; roughly 85% of them show up just once. The ten largest clones capture 15% to 20% of the sample.

In the case of this clone: The antigen this receptor binds is unknown. No much larger clone exists at a distance of one base, and base qualities are not known.

The sequence links TRBV7-2 to TRBJ2-7; possibly the D gene is TRBD2, per 6 matching bases. Sequencing used PBMCs or T cells enriched from blood (not recorded which). The sequence was collected from a woman aged 70-85 years in a cohort exposed to, infected with or recovered from COVID-19 (not recorded which). CDR3 reads: CASSSSSGSYEQYF. The DNA sequence reads TGTGCCAGCAGCTCCAGTAGCGGCTCCTACGAGCAGTACTTC.